This T cell receptor (beta chain) was found in a study of CD8+ T cells in alopecia areata. Whole-study context: The study gave treated patients oral tofacitinib at 5 to 10 mg twice daily.

cDNA reverse transcribed from extracted RNA served as the sequencing template. The method was immunoSEQ multiplex PCR; TCRdb's version includes in-frame clones alone and lacks a portion of them. The table lists about 120,000 clones, about 50% of them singletons, with roughly 0.5% in the top ten. The sample's treatment: oral pan-JAK inhibitor, 5-10 mg twice daily. Researchers took lesional scalp punch biopsies and peripheral blood from people who were alopecia areata patients. Notes on the study in general: Greater clonality was observed in lesional scalp samples, especially alopecia totalis/universalis, versus normal scalp. The study found TCR sharing across patients less clear than in mice, possibly for HLA reasons.

Details on this clone: Its antigen is not known.

The sequence derives from a human donor with alopecia areata. The material sequenced was CD4+ T cells sorted from blood, taken at week 4, from a patient treated with tofacitinib.

The chain's CDR3 is CASSEARRGNQPQHF. CDR3 in DNA: TGTGCCAGCAGTGAAGCCAGGAGGGGCAATCAGCCCCAGCATTTT. This chain links TRBV2 with TRBJ1-5; no definite D call. The V end was cut by 0 bases, the J end by 2 bases, with 8 bases between. Germline V gene lookup returns CDR1 SNHLY and CDR2 FYNNEI. This CDR3 has 15 amino acids.